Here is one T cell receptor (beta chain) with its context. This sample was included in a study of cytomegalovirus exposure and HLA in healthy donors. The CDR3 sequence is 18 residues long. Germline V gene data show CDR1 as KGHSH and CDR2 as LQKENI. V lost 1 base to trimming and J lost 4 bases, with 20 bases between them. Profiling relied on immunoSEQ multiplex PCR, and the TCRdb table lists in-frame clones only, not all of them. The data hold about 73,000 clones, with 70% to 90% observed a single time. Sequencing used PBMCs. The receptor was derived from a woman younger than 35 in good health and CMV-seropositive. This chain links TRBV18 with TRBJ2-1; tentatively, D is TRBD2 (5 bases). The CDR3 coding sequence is TGTGCCAGCTCACCACTTCCCAGGCTAGCAGTCTGGTACAATGAGCAGTTCTTC. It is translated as CASSPLPRLAVWYNEQFF.